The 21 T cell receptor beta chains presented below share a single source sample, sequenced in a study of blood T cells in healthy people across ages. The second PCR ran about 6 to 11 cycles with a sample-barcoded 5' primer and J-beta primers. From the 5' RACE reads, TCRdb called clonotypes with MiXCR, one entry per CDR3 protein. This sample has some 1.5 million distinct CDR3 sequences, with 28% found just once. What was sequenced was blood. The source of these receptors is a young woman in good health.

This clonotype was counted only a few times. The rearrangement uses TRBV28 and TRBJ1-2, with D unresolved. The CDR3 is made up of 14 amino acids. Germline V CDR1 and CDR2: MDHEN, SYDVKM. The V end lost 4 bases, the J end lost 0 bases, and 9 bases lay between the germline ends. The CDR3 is CASSSGLANYGYTF. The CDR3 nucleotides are TGTGCCAGCAGTTCGGGATTAGCTAACTATGGCTACACCTTC.

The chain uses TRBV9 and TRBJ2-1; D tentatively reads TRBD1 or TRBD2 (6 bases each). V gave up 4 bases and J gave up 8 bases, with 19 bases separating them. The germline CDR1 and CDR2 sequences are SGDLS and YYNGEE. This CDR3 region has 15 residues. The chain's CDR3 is CASSQGGTPADEQFF. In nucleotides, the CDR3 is TGTGCCAGCAGCCAAGGGGGGACACCGGCGGATGAGCAGTTCTTC.

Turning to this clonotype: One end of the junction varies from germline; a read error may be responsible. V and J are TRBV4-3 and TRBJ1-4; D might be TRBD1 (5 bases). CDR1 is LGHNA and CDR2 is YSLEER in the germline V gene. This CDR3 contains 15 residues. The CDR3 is CASSQDRDPSEKLCF. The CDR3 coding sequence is TGCGCCAGCAGCCAAGACAGGGACCCAAGTGAAAAACTGTGTTTT.

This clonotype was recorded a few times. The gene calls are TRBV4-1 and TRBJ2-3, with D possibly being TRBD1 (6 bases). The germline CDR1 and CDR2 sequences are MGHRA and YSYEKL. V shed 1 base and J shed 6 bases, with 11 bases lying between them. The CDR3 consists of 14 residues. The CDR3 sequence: CASSQGGRGDTQYF. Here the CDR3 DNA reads TGCGCCAGCAGCCAAGGGGGTAGGGGGGATACGCAGTATTTT.

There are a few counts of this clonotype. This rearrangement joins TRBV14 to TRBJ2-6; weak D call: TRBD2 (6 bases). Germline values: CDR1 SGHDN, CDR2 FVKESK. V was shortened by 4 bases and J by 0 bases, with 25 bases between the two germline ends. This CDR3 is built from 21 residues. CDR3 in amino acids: CASSPKRRLVEDLSGANVLTF. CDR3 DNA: TGTGCCAGCAGCCCGAAACGGCGACTAGTGGAGGATCTCTCTGGGGCCAACGTCCTGACTTTC.

CDR3 nucleotide sequence: TGTGCCTGGACGAGGGTGCCCCAATCTTACGAGCAGTACTTC. Encoded protein: CAWTRVPQSYEQYF. The chain carries TRBV30 and TRBJ2-4; weak D call: TRBD2 (5 bases). Near its end, the DNA agrees better with TRBJ2-7, so the J call may be wrong. The germline gives CDR1 GTSNPN, CDR2 SVGIG (reference sequence). The CDR3 contains 14 residues.

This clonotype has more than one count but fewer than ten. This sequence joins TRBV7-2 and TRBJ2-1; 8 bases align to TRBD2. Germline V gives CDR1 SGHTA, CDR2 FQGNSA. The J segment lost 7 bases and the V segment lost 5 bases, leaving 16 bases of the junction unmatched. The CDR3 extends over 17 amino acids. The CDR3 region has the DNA TGTGCCAGCAGCCTGGGGATCGGGGGGGCGAAGGAAAATGAGCAGTTCTTC. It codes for CASSLGIGGAKENEQFF.

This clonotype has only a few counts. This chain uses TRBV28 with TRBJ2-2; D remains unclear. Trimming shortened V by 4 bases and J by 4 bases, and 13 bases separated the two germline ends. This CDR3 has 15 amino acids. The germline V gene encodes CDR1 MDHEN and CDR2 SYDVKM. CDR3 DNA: TGTGCCAGCAGTTGGACGGGCGAAGGCACCGGGGAGCTGTTTTTT. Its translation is CASSWTGEGTGELFF.

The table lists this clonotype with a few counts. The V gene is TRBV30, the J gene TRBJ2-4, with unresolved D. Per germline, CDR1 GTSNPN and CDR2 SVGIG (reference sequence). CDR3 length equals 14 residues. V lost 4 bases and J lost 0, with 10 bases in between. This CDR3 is CAWKAVLAKNIQYF. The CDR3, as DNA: TGTGCCTGGAAGGCAGTCCTAGCCAAAAACATTCAGTACTTC.

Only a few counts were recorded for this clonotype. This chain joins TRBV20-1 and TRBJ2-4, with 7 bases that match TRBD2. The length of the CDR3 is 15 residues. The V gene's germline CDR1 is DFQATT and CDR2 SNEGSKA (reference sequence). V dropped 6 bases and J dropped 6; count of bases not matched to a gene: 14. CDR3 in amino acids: CSATTGGGRGNIQYF. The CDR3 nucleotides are TGCAGTGCCACCACTGGCGGGGGTCGGGGAAACATTCAGTACTTC.

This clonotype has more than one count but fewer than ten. CDR3 nucleotides: TGTGCCAGCAGCCAAGAGGTTCGTCTGAGAGGGGATGGCTACACCTTC. This codes for CASSQEVRLRGDGYTF. The gene calls are TRBV14 and TRBJ1-2; tentatively, D is TRBD1 (5 bases). In germline, CDR1 is SGHDN, CDR2 FVKESK. The CDR3 loop spans 16 amino acids. Trimming stripped 0 bases from V and 6 bases from J, with 17 bases between.

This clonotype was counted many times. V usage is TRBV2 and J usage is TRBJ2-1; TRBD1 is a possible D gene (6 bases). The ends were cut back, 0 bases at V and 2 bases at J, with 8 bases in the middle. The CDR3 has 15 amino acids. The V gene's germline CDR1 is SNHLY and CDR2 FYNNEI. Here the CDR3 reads CASSEARDTYNEQFF. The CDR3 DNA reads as TGTGCCAGCAGTGAAGCCAGGGACACCTACAATGAGCAGTTCTTC.

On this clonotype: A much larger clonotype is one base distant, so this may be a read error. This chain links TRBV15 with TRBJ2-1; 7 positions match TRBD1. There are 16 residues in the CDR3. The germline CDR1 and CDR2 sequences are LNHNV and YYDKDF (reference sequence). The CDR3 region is CATSRGGGSSHNEQFF. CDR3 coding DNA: TGTGCCACCAGCAGAGGAGGGGGCAGCTCCCACAATGAGCAGTTCTTC.

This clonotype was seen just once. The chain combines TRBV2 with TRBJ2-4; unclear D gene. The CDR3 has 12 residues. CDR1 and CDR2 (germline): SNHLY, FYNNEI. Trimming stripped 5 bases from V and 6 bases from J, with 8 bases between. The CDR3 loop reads CASSKEGNIQYF. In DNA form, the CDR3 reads TGTGCCAGCAGTAAAGAAGGAAACATTCAGTACTTC.

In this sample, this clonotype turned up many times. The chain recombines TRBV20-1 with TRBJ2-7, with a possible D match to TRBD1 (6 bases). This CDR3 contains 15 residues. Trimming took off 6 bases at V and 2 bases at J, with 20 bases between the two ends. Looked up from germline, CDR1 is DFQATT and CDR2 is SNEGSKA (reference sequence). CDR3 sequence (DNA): TGCAGTGCCCAACAACTCAACAGGGTTACCTACGAGCAGTACTTC. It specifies CSAQQLNRVTYEQYF.

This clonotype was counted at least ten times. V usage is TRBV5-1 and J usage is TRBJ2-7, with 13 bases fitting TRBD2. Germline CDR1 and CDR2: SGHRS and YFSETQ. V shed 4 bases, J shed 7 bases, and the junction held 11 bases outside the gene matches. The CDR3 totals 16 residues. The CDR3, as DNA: TGCGCCAGCAGCAACCTGCCGGGACTAGCGGGGCGAGAGCAGTACTTC. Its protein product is CASSNLPGLAGREQYF.

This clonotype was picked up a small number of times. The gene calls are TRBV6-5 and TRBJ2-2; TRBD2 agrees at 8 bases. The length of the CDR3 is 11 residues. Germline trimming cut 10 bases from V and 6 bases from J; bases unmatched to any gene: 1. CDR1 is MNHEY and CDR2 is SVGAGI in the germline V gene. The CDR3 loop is CATGGAGELFF. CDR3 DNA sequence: TGTGCCACCGGGGGGGCCGGGGAGCTGTTTTTT.

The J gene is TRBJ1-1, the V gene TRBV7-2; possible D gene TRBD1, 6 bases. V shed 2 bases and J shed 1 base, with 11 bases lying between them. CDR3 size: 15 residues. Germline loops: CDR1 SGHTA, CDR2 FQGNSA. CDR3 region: CASSLSVGQNTEAFF. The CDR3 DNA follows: TGTGCCAGCAGCTTAAGTGTGGGACAGAACACTGAAGCTTTCTTT. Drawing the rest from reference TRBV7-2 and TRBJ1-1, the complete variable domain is GAGVSQSPSNKVTEKGKDVELRCDPISGHTALYWYRQSLGQGLEFLIYFQGNSAPDKSGLPSDRFSAERTGGSVSTLTIQRTQQEDSAVYLCASSLSVGQNTEAFFGQGTRLTVV.

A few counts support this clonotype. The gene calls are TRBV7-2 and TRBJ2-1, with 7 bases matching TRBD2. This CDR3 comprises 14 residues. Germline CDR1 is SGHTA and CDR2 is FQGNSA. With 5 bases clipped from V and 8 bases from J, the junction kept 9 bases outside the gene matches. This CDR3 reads CASSRSLAGDEQFF. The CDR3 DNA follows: TGTGCCAGCAGCCGCAGCCTTGCGGGAGATGAGCAGTTCTTC.

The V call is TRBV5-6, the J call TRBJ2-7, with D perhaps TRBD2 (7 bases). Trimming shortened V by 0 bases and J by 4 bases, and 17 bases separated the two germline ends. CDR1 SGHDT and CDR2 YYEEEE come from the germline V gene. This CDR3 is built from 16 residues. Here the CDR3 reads CASSLVSAGASYEQYF. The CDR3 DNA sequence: TGTGCCAGCAGCTTGGTTTCTGCGGGGGCGAGTTACGAGCAGTACTTC.

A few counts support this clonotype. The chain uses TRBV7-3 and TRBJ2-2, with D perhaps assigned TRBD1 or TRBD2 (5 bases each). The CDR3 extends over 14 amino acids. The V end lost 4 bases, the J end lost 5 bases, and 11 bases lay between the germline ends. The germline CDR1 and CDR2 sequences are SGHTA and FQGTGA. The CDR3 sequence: CASSSLWGTGELFF. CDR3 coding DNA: TGTGCCAGCAGCTCCTTGTGGGGGACCGGGGAGCTGTTTTTT.